The 25 T cell receptor beta chains below all came from one sample that was sequenced in a study of T-cell memory formation after mild COVID-19. TCRdb re-called the 5' RACE reads with MiXCR, one entry per CDR3 protein. The sample comprises about 560,000 distinct CDR3 sequences, 17% of which are singletons, and around 7.8% rests with the top ten. Input material: PBMCs or a T cell subset sorted from them (not recorded which). The receptors derive from an adult woman who had mild COVID-19 (a few samples of this study predate the infection). Cell type and time point are not known.

The gene calls are TRBV11-2 and TRBJ2-3; 9 bases are a match to TRBD2. This CDR3 has 17 amino acids. CDR1 SGHAT and CDR2 FQNNGV come from the germline V gene. V shed 4 bases and J 5 bases; nucleotides not matched to a gene: 13. The CDR3 is CASSWHSRLAGRDTQYF. DNA for the CDR3: TGTGCCAGCAGCTGGCACAGCAGGCTAGCGGGGAGAGATACGCAGTATTTT.

The V gene is TRBV3-1, the J gene TRBJ2-2; 14 bases agree with TRBD2. CDR1 LGHDT and CDR2 YNNKEL come from the germline V gene (reference sequence). The CDR3 is 17 amino acids. With V trimmed by 4 bases and J by 7 bases, 8 bases remained unmatched. Here the CDR3 reads CASSRGLAGGLGGELFF. DNA of the CDR3: TGTGCCAGCAGCCGTGGACTAGCGGGGGGCCTTGGCGGGGAGCTGTTTTTT.

V gene TRBV7-9 combines with J gene TRBJ1-1; no clear D gene. The CDR3 is 14 amino acids. Deletions cut 1 base from V and 2 bases from J, with 8 bases between. Germline V gene sequence: CDR1 SEHNR, CDR2 FQNEAQ (reference sequence). CDR3 in amino acids: CASSLGFGNTEAFF. The CDR3 bases are TGTGCCAGCAGCTTAGGTTTCGGAAACACTGAAGCTTTCTTT. Full variable domain (outside the CDR3, taken from reference TRBV7-9 and TRBJ1-1): DTGVSQNPRHKITKRGQNVTFRCDPISEHNRLYWYRQTLGQGPEFLTYFQNEAQLEKSRLLSDRFSAERPKGSFSTLEIQRTEQGDSAMYLCASSLGFGNTEAFFGQGTRLTVV.

This sequence joins TRBV2 and TRBJ1-1, with D unresolved. This CDR3 has 13 residues. CDR1 is SNHLY, CDR2 FYNNEI, per germline. V shed 10 bases and J shed 3 bases, with 15 bases lying between them. The CDR3 DNA reads TGTGCCACCGCTCTAGGGCGGTACACTGAAGCTTTCTTT. Protein: CATALGRYTEAFF.

This chain uses TRBV24-1 with TRBJ2-1; no definite D call. Per germline, CDR1 KGHDR and CDR2 SFDVKD. V lost 0 bases, J lost 9 bases, and 14 bases lay in between. CDR3 length: 15 residues. This CDR3 reads CATSDLWQTDGEQFF. CDR3 bases: TGTGCCACCAGTGATTTGTGGCAAACGGACGGTGAGCAGTTCTTC.

There are a few counts of this clonotype. The chain uses TRBV28 and TRBJ2-3; 10 bases are shared with TRBD1. The germline gives CDR1 MDHEN, CDR2 SYDVKM. This CDR3 comprises 15 residues. V was clipped by 5 bases and J by 3 bases; unmatched bases: 5. The CDR3 is CASSRDRGETDTQYF. Here the CDR3 DNA reads TGTGCCAGCAGTCGGGACAGGGGAGAGACAGATACGCAGTATTTT.

V is TRBV3-1 and J is TRBJ2-5; 10 bases are a match to TRBD2. Germline lookup yields CDR1 LGHDT and CDR2 YNNKEL (reference sequence). Losses at the gene ends were 5 bases for V and 5 bases for J; bases not matched to a gene: 8. CDR3 length equals 15 residues. The CDR3 sequence is CASSIRTSGWETQYF. The CDR3, as DNA: TGTGCCAGCAGCATACGGACTAGCGGATGGGAGACCCAGTACTTC.

The table lists this clonotype with a few counts. V is TRBV12-3 or TRBV12-4 and J is TRBJ2-3; TRBD2 is a possible D gene (5 bases). CDR3 length: 15 amino acids. V gave up 5 bases and J gave up 2 bases, with 14 bases separating them. The CDR3 loop reads CASSPWERNTDTQYF. The CDR3 nucleotides read TGTGCCAGCAGTCCGTGGGAGCGGAACACAGATACGCAGTATTTT.

The CDR3 is CASSYPVGREEQYF. CDR3 nucleotide sequence: TGTGCCAGCAGCTATCCTGTTGGCCGGGAGGAGCAGTACTTC. This chain joins TRBV21-1 and TRBJ2-7; TRBD1, the D gene given by the table, was not confirmed from the DNA. TRBV21-1 is tagged as a pseudogene. The CDR3 is 14 residues long.

The rearrangement uses TRBV7-9 and TRBJ2-5; the D is unclear. V was cut by 3 bases and J by 1 base, with 9 bases left in between. The CDR3 has 14 residues. Per the germline V gene, CDR1 is SEHNR and CDR2 is FQNEAQ (reference sequence). The CDR3 bases are TGTGCCAGCAGCTTCCTGACGGTCCAAGAGACCCAGTACTTC. This codes for CASSFLTVQETQYF.

This clonotype was counted a few times. The chain carries TRBV20-1 and TRBJ2-3; 8 bases map to TRBD2. Per the germline V gene, CDR1 is DFQATT and CDR2 is SNEGSKA (reference sequence). The CDR3 loop spans 14 amino acids. After removal of 4 bases from V and 5 bases from J, the junction contained 8 bases not matched to a gene. CDR3 in amino acids: CSATGSSGVDTQYF. As DNA, the CDR3 is TGCAGTGCTACGGGCAGTAGCGGGGTAGATACGCAGTATTTT.

J is TRBJ2-1 and V is TRBV12-3 or TRBV12-4; TRBD2 agrees at 9 bases. Trimming removed 3 bases from V and 7 bases from J; junction bases left unmatched: 4. This CDR3 contains 14 residues. CDR3 loop: CASSFGGRGNEQFF. Here the CDR3 DNA reads TGTGCCAGCAGTTTTGGCGGGAGGGGAAATGAGCAGTTCTTC.

Here the CDR3 DNA reads TGTGCCAGCAGCCCGAGGACTAGCGGGGGGGATTTCAATGAGCAGTTCTTC. Its translation is CASSPRTSGGDFNEQFF. The genes are TRBV9 and TRBJ2-1; 15 bases align to TRBD2. Per the germline V gene, CDR1 is SGDLS and CDR2 is YYNGEE. V dropped 4 bases and J dropped 6; count of bases not matched to a gene: 8. The CDR3 is 17 amino acids.

The V and J genes are TRBV12-3 or TRBV12-4 and TRBJ2-1; D might be TRBD1 (5 bases). This CDR3 contains 14 residues. V was pared by 5 bases and J by 10 bases, with 18 bases between. CDR3 amino acids: CASSPTDSLGEQFF. The CDR3 DNA is TGTGCCAGCAGTCCAACTGACAGCCTCGGGGAGCAGTTCTTC.

J is TRBJ1-2 and V is TRBV7-9; 9 positions match TRBD1. The CDR3 has 15 amino acids. The germline CDR1 and CDR2 sequences are SEHNR and FQNEAQ (reference sequence). The junction had 3 bases not matched to a gene; V was cut back by 1 base and J by 3 bases. In DNA, the CDR3 is TGTGCCAGCAGCTTAGGGGACAGGGTCGACTATGGCTACACCTTC. Its translation: CASSLGDRVDYGYTF.

This clonotype was detected only a few times. The CDR3 is CASSHQGQAYEQYF. CDR3 DNA sequence: TGCGCCAGCAGCCACCAGGGACAGGCTTACGAGCAGTACTTC. This chain joins TRBV5-1 and TRBJ2-7, with 8 nucleotides matching TRBD1. Germline CDR1 reads SGHRS; CDR2 reads YFSETQ. Germline trimming cut 4 bases from V and 4 bases from J; bases unmatched to any gene: 7. The CDR3 totals 14 residues.

Only a few counts were recorded for this clonotype. The chain has TRBV15 and TRBJ2-7, with 7 bases matching TRBD2. Trimming took 2 bases from V and 6 from J; bases not matched to a gene: 7. Per the germline V gene, CDR1 is LNHNV and CDR2 is YYDKDF (reference sequence). This CDR3 region has 14 residues. CDR3 region: CATSRTSGRGEQYF. The CDR3, as DNA: TGTGCCACCAGCAGAACATCAGGGAGGGGCGAGCAGTACTTC.

The CDR3 is CASSLEGPVSNQPQHF. CDR3 sequence (DNA): TGTGCCAGCAGCTTAGAGGGTCCCGTTAGCAATCAGCCCCAGCATTTT. This sequence joins TRBV7-2 and TRBJ1-5; D gene unclear. Trimming pared 1 base from V and 0 bases from J, leaving 10 bases between. The CDR3 consists of 16 residues. Germline loops: CDR1 SGHTA, CDR2 FQGNSA.

This clonotype has more than one count but fewer than ten. The V and J genes are TRBV11-2 and TRBJ1-1; D perhaps matches TRBD1 (6 bases). Germline values: CDR1 SGHAT, CDR2 FQNNGV. Trimming stripped 5 bases from V and 0 bases from J, with 19 bases between. The CDR3 contains 17 residues. The CDR3 DNA reads TGTGCCAGCAGCCAAGATGGCTTAGCAGGGGTGAACACTGAAGCTTTCTTT. Translated, it gives CASSQDGLAGVNTEAFF.

This chain uses TRBV9 with TRBJ1-6; no reliable D call. CDR1 and CDR2 from the germline V gene are SGDLS and YYNGEE. Trimming stripped 4 bases from V and 7 bases from J, with 12 bases between. The length of the CDR3 is 14 residues. The CDR3 protein is CASSPRVGNSPLHF. CDR3 DNA: TGTGCCAGCAGCCCCCGGGTGGGCAATTCACCCCTCCACTTT.

This clonotype was seen ten or more times. The rearrangement links TRBV7-2 to TRBJ2-5, with D possibly being TRBD1 (5 bases). This CDR3 region has 13 residues. V was pared by 6 bases and J by 5 bases, with 13 bases between. Per the germline V gene, CDR1 is SGHTA and CDR2 is FQGNSA. CDR3 in DNA: TGTGCCAGCAGTCAGGTGTCAGGGGAGACCCAGTACTTC. Translating it yields CASSQVSGETQYF.

The chain carries TRBV3-1 and TRBJ2-1, with unresolved D. The ends were cut back, 1 base at V and 8 bases at J, with 15 bases in the middle. Looked up from germline, CDR1 is LGHDT and CDR2 is YNNKEL (reference sequence). This CDR3 region has 15 residues. The CDR3 here is CASSQGGVVWDEQFF. CDR3 nucleotides: TGTGCCAGCAGCCAAGGCGGCGTAGTGTGGGATGAGCAGTTCTTC.

V gene TRBV4-3 combines with J gene TRBJ2-1; TRBD2 matches at 12 bases. The CDR3 spans 18 residues. Germline V gene data show CDR1 as LGHNA and CDR2 as YSLEER. V was clipped by 0 bases and J by 2 bases; unmatched bases: 5. The CDR3: CASSQERLAGVPYNEQFF. DNA of the CDR3: TGCGCCAGCAGCCAAGAACGACTAGCGGGGGTTCCCTACAATGAGCAGTTCTTC.

The chain has TRBV24-1 and TRBJ2-4; the D is unclear. CDR3 length: 16 amino acids. From germline, CDR1 is KGHDR and CDR2 SFDVKD. Trimming took 4 bases from V and 9 from J, leaving 21 bases between them. In DNA form, the CDR3 reads TGTGCCACCAGTGACCGAAGGACCGTCGGGCAAGGCATTCAGTACTTC. Its translation is CATSDRRTVGQGIQYF.

This clonotype has a handful of counts. Here the CDR3 omits its conserved ending phenylalanine or tryptophan, so a read error is the likely source. The DNA is left out, because the CDR3 cannot be placed on it with certainty; the CDR3 is given as TCRdb lists it. The rearrangement joins TRBV7-2 to TRBJ2-4; the table's TRBD1 call for D was not verified on the DNA. The germline CDR1 and CDR2 sequences are SGHTA and FQGNSA. The CDR3 is 11 amino acids long, termini counted. The CDR3: CASSDTGVPGI.